The clone carrying this T cell receptor beta chain was seen only a few times. Its antigen is unidentified. This sample stems from a study of beta chain features in type 1 diabetes. Turning to the study itself: In all, some 100 million sorted cells from all samples were analyzed. Study-level points and caveats: There was a possibility that cDNA sequencing over-represented cells with high TCR expression. The study found fewer insertions and more deletions at VDJ junctions in type 1 diabetes patients.

The authors reverse transcribed all of the isolated RNA, so sequencing captured expressed TCRB transcripts. Profiling relied on immunoSEQ multiplex PCR, and the TCRdb table lists in-frame clones only, not all of them. The top ten hold about 0.02% of the sample, which has 350,000 to 400,000 clones, over 12% seen once. Via the markers CD45RO/CCR7/CD25/CD127/CD95/CD27, stem cell-like memory, regulatory, central memory and naive CD4+ cells were sorted. Looked up from germline, CDR1 is SGHVS and CDR2 is FQNEAQ. The trim removed 5 bases at V and 2 bases at J, leaving 13 bases unmatched. This CDR3 spans 17 amino acids.

Sequencing was done on a sample of naive CD4+ T cells from blood. This clonotype was obtained from a woman under 30 in good health. V gene TRBV7-8 combines with J gene TRBJ2-3, with TRBD2 identical over 7 bases. CDR3 sequence reads: CASSLLGTGGATDTQYF. CDR3 in DNA: TGTGCCAGCAGCCTCCTAGGGACGGGAGGAGCCACAGATACGCAGTATTTT.